This T cell receptor (beta chain) derives from a study of blood T cell repertoires in COVID-19. The V end lost 2 bases, the J end lost 2 bases, and 9 bases lay between the germline ends. CDR3 length: 14 residues. CDR1 and CDR2 (germline): KGHSH, LQKENI. A note on this clone: In the same sample, other DNA sequences code for this CDR3.

Measured with immunoSEQ multiplex PCR; TCRdb has only the in-frame clones, and not every one. The table includes some 390,000 clones, over 75% detected once. Input material: peripheral blood. The sequence came from a woman aged 40 to 50 with COVID-19, enrolled during active disease. The gene calls are TRBV18 and TRBJ1-2, with D perhaps matching TRBD1 (6 bases). This CDR3 is CASSPRTENYGYTF. In DNA, the CDR3 is TGTGCCAGCTCACCAAGGACAGAGAACTATGGCTACACCTTC.